The 8 T cell receptor beta chains reported below all come from one sample, sequenced in a study of T cells after yellow fever vaccination. TCRdb ran MiXCR on the 5' RACE reads and lists one entry per CDR3 protein. The sample yields tens of thousands of distinct CDR3 sequences, around 7% seen once. Specimen: CD8+ T cells sorted from PBMCs, collected on the day of the yellow fever booster vaccination. The origin of the receptors is a man aged 25 to 40 who received the YFV17D yellow fever vaccine.

There are many counts of this clonotype. The rearrangement links TRBV27 to TRBJ2-1, with 8 bases that match TRBD2. Germline CDR1 is MNHEY and CDR2 is SMNVEV (reference sequence). The CDR3 extends over 15 amino acids. Trimming removed 6 bases from V and 3 bases from J; junction bases left unmatched: 7. CDR3 DNA: TGTGCCAGCAGCTTACTAGCGGAGTACTACAATGAGCAGTTCTTC. Its protein product is CASSLLAEYYNEQFF.

This clonotype was detected many times. The chain has TRBV20-1 and TRBJ2-1; D is unresolved. Trimming shortened V by 6 bases and J by 0 bases, and 9 bases separated the two germline ends. The CDR3 is 13 residues long. Germline CDR1 reads DFQATT; CDR2 reads SNEGSKA (reference sequence). The CDR3 spells CSARTSSYNEQFF. The CDR3 DNA reads as TGCAGTGCCCGGACGAGCTCCTACAATGAGCAGTTCTTC.

The V and J genes are TRBV9 and TRBJ2-3; the D gene is possibly TRBD1 (6 bases). Per the germline V gene, CDR1 is SGDLS and CDR2 is YYNGEE. V was trimmed by 4 bases and J by 5 bases, leaving 14 bases between them. The length of the CDR3 is 14 residues. The CDR3 protein is CASSPPVGGDTQYF. The CDR3 DNA sequence: TGTGCCAGCAGCCCACCGGTAGGGGGAGATACGCAGTATTTT. The variable domain in full, with the rest retrieved from reference TRBV9 and TRBJ2-3, is DSGVTQTPKHLITATGQRVTLRCSPRSGDLSVYWYQQSLDQGLQFLIQYYNGEERAKGNILERFSAQQFPDLHSELNLSSLELGDSALYFCASSPPVGGDTQYFGPGTRLTVL.

This clonotype has a handful of counts. The junction does not match germline at one end; this may be a read error. V gene TRBV4-2 combines with J gene TRBJ2-3; 7 nucleotides match TRBD1. The CDR3 extends over 13 amino acids. The germline V gene has CDR1 LGHNA and CDR2 YNFKEQ. The CDR3 DNA reads as TGTGCCAGCAGCCAAGACACGACAGGGAGATTCTTTTTT. This translates into CASSQDTTGRFFF.

This clonotype was recorded a few times. This sequence joins TRBV2 and TRBJ2-2; D ambiguous. CDR1 is SNHLY, CDR2 FYNNEI, per germline. CDR3 size: 12 residues. Trimming removed 8 bases from V and 3 bases from J, with 7 bases in between. The CDR3 coding sequence is TGTGCCAGCCCAGGAGACACCGGGGAGCTGTTTTTT. Translating gives CASPGDTGELFF.

In its sample, this clonotype was seen a few times. The V and J genes are TRBV4-3 and TRBJ2-1; D call uncertain. Germline CDR1 LGHNA, CDR2 YSLEER. This CDR3 comprises 16 residues. V was trimmed by 1 base and J by 1 base, leaving 11 bases between them. The CDR3 nucleotides read TGCGCCAGCAGCCAAGTCCCGGAGTCGTCCTACAATGAGCAGTTCTTC. Translation gives CASSQVPESSYNEQFF.

This clonotype has ten or more counts. This chain joins TRBV3-1 and TRBJ2-5; 9 nucleotides align to TRBD2. The CDR3 runs to 14 residues. The V and J ends lost 7 bases and 7 bases, in that order; junction bases with no gene match: 10. Germline loops: CDR1 LGHDT, CDR2 YNNKEL (reference sequence). CDR3 in amino acids: CASNVAGARGTQYF. CDR3 DNA: TGTGCCAGCAATGTAGCGGGGGCTCGAGGGACCCAGTACTTC.

CDR3 sequence (DNA): TGTGCCAGCAGCCAAGTTGGTGTTTCCTACGAGCAGTACTTC. Residues: CASSQVGVSYEQYF. The chain recombines TRBV14 with TRBJ2-7; D gene ambiguous. The germline CDR1 and CDR2 sequences are SGHDN and FVKESK. This CDR3 has 14 amino acids. The V and J ends lost 1 base and 1 base respectively, with 8 bases between them.